A single sample is the source of the 14 T cell receptor beta chains below, sequenced in a study of cytomegalovirus exposure and HLA in healthy donors. With 60 Vbeta and 13 Jbeta primers, the PCR was carried out. Here immunoSEQ multiplex PCR was the method, and the copy in TCRdb shows in-frame clones only, minus some. This table has some 110,000 clones, 79% appearing once. Specimen: PBMCs. These receptors originate from a woman aged 18-29 years in good health and CMV-seropositive.

The genes are TRBV9 and TRBJ2-1, with D perhaps TRBD2 (5 bases). The CDR3 consists of 16 residues. Germline lookup yields CDR1 SGDLS and CDR2 YYNGEE. V was shortened by 0 bases and J by 5 bases, with 15 bases between the two germline ends. DNA of the CDR3: TGTGCCAGCAGCGTAGACCCACTAGGCTCGGACAATGAGCAGTTCTTC. Residues: CASSVDPLGSDNEQFF.

The J gene is TRBJ1-3, the V gene TRBV19; D gene ambiguous. The V and J ends lost 3 bases and 1 base respectively, with 10 bases between them. Germline V CDR1 and CDR2: LNHDA, SQIVND (reference sequence). The CDR3 covers 15 residues. The CDR3 DNA sequence: TGTGCCAGTAGTATCCGGGGAGATTCTGGAAACACCATATATTTT. It codes for CASSIRGDSGNTIYF.

The rearrangement links TRBV5-1 to TRBJ2-3; 10 bases align to TRBD2. Germline V gives CDR1 SGHRS, CDR2 YFSETQ. The CDR3 extends over 16 amino acids. J gave up 0 bases and V 0 bases, and 1 base lay outside the gene matches. CDR3: CASSLELAGSTDTQYF. The CDR3 region has the DNA TGCGCCAGCAGCTTGGAACTAGCGGGAAGCACAGATACGCAGTATTTT. The full variable domain, completed using reference TRBV5-1 and TRBJ2-3, is KAGVTQTPRYLIKTRGQQVTLSCSPISGHRSVSWYQQTPGQGLQFLFEYFSETQRNKGNFPGRFSGRQFSNSRSEMNVSTLELGDSALYLCASSLELAGSTDTQYFGPGTRLTVL.

The genes are TRBV6-5 and TRBJ2-3; 9 bases fit TRBD2. The V gene end was trimmed by 4 bases and the J gene end by 6 bases; junction bases not matched to a gene: 11. This CDR3 region has 16 residues. Per germline, CDR1 MNHEY and CDR2 SVGAGI. CDR3 coding DNA: TGTGCCAGCAGTTCCGGGCGGGAGGCGGGGGGGGATACGCAGTATTTT. It yields the protein CASSSGREAGGDTQYF.

This clone was seen only once. The V gene is TRBV5-1, the J gene TRBJ1-2, with 8 bases that match TRBD1. This CDR3 has 14 amino acids. The ends lost 4 bases at V and 6 bases at J; junction bases unmatched: 8. Germline V gene sequence: CDR1 SGHRS, CDR2 YFSETQ. This chain's CDR3 is CASSPDREGNGYTF. CDR3 in DNA: TGCGCCAGCAGCCCGGACAGGGAGGGAAATGGCTACACCTTC.

This chain joins TRBV5-5 and TRBJ2-5; tentatively, D is TRBD1 (6 bases). Germline-derived CDR1 and CDR2 are SGHKS and YYEKEE (reference sequence). The CDR3 has 14 residues. V lost 5 bases, J lost 2 bases, and 13 bases lay in between. This chain's CDR3 is CASSLQGRQETQYF. Written as DNA, the CDR3 is TGTGCCAGCAGTTTGCAGGGGCGACAAGAGACCCAGTACTTC.

The V call is TRBV19, the J call TRBJ2-2; maybe TRBD2 (6 bases). Germline assignment: CDR1 LNHDA and CDR2 SQIVND (reference sequence). The germline V and J ends were trimmed by 0 bases and 5 bases, with 25 bases remaining between them. The CDR3 is made up of 20 amino acids. This CDR3 is CASSIERETGRVIGTGELFF. Here the CDR3 DNA reads TGTGCCAGTAGTATAGAGCGGGAAACAGGACGGGTGATAGGGACCGGGGAGCTGTTTTTT.

This clone was detected once. The J gene is TRBJ2-2, the V gene TRBV28; 10 bases are a match to TRBD2. CDR1 is MDHEN and CDR2 is SYDVKM in the germline V gene. Germline trimming cut 1 base from V and 4 bases from J; bases unmatched to any gene: 9. This CDR3 spans 18 amino acids. This chain's CDR3 is CASSLYGAGGPVTGELFF. The CDR3 region has the DNA TGTGCCAGCAGTTTATACGGAGCGGGAGGGCCAGTCACCGGGGAGCTGTTTTTT.

V and J are TRBV18 and TRBJ2-6; 11 positions match TRBD2. Germline V CDR1 and CDR2: KGHSH, LQKENI. Trimming took 6 bases from V and 7 from J; bases not matched to a gene: 8. The CDR3 runs to 16 residues. The DNA for the CDR3 is TGTGCCAGCTCGCTCGAACTAGCGGGAGAAGCCAACGTCCTGACTTTC. Its translation: CASSLELAGEANVLTF.

This clone turned up a few times. This chain joins TRBV4-2 and TRBJ2-7, with D possibly matching TRBD2 (6 bases). The germline CDR1 and CDR2 sequences are LGHNA and YNFKEQ. The CDR3 sequence is 14 residues long. V shed 6 bases and J shed 1 base, with 13 bases lying between them. This CDR3 is CASRHSGTSYEQYF. The CDR3 DNA reads TGTGCCAGCAGACATAGCGGAACTTCCTACGAGCAGTACTTC.

The chain joins TRBV5-1 to TRBJ1-1; the D is unclear. Germline V gives CDR1 SGHRS, CDR2 YFSETQ. V lost 4 bases, J lost 1 base, and 8 bases lay in between. This CDR3 is built from 13 residues. CDR3 protein: CASSLDQNTEAFF. The CDR3 bases are TGCGCCAGCAGCCTGGATCAGAACACTGAAGCTTTCTTT.

This chain uses TRBV9 with TRBJ2-5; D is unclear. The tail of the sequence fits TRBJ2-7 better, so the J call may be wrong. This CDR3 is 13 amino acids long. Germline CDR1 and CDR2: SGDLS and YYNGEE. The CDR3 DNA sequence: TGTGCCAGCAGCCCCCTTTTTTCCGCCGAGCAGTACTTC. It translates to CASSPLFSAEQYF.

This chain links TRBV5-1 with TRBJ1-4, with D unresolved. Trimming pared 2 bases from V and 0 bases from J, leaving 5 bases between. CDR1 and CDR2 (germline): SGHRS, YFSETQ. The CDR3 is 14 amino acids. The CDR3 nucleotides are TGCGCCAGCAGCTTAAGCCCAACTAATGAAAAACTGTTTTTT. This translates into CASSLSPTNEKLFF.

The J gene is TRBJ1-3, the V gene TRBV29-1; a weak D match, TRBD1 (5 bases). Trimming removed 4 bases from V and 4 bases from J, with 14 bases in between. CDR3 size: 14 residues. Germline CDR1 is SQVTM and CDR2 is ANQGSEA. The CDR3 bases are TGCAGCGTTGGGGGGGGGAACCTCGGAAACACCATATATTTT. It is translated as CSVGGGNLGNTIYF.